The 22 T cell receptor beta chains below were found in one sample sequenced in a study of Graves' ophthalmopathy and Graves' hyperthyroidism. Beta-chain TCR CDR3 regions were amplified from RNA transcripts. Investigators did first-round RT-PCR with HTBI primers, then second-round multiplex PCR. TCRdb ran MiXCR on the multiplex PCR reads and lists one entry per CDR3 protein. The sample yields some 750,000 distinct CDR3 sequences, 40% seen once. Sequencing input: peripheral blood. These receptors all come from an adult man with Graves' ophthalmopathy.

The chain combines TRBV20-1 with TRBJ1-4, with TRBD1 as a possible D gene (5 bases). V lost 4 bases, J lost 3 bases, and 9 bases lay in between. The CDR3 loop spans 13 amino acids. Germline assignment: CDR1 DFQATT and CDR2 SNEGSKA (reference sequence). This CDR3 is CSATTGANEKLFF. CDR3 in DNA: TGCAGTGCTACCACAGGAGCTAATGAAAAACTGTTTTTT.

The V call is TRBV7-9, the J call TRBJ2-3, with 10 nucleotides matching TRBD2. Losses at the gene ends were 4 bases for V and 3 bases for J; bases not matched to a gene: 4. The CDR3 contains 15 residues. Germline CDR1 SEHNR, CDR2 FQNEAQ (reference sequence). The CDR3 region has the DNA TGTGCCAGCAGCTACAGCGGGGGGGCTACAGATACGCAGTATTTT. Protein product: CASSYSGGATDTQYF.

This clonotype was recorded a few times. J is TRBJ1-4 and V is TRBV4-3, with TRBD1 matching over 8 bases. The CDR3 totals 15 residues. Germline trimming cut 1 base from V and 8 bases from J; bases unmatched to any gene: 6. Germline assignment: CDR1 LGHNA and CDR2 YSLEER. In DNA, the CDR3 is TGCGCCAGCAGCCAAGGAGACAGGGGCGACGAAAAACTGTTTTTT. Protein: CASSQGDRGDEKLFF.

Points on this clonotype: One junction end does not reproduce the germline sequence, and a read error may be involved. The J gene is TRBJ2-7, the V gene TRBV7-9; TRBD2 agrees at 7 bases. Germline lookup yields CDR1 SEHNR and CDR2 FQNEAQ (reference sequence). This CDR3 spans 14 amino acids. CDR3 amino acids: CASSQDGGFQEQYF. CDR3 coding DNA: TGCGCCAGCAGCCAAGACGGGGGGTTCCAGGAGCAGTACTTC.

This clonotype came up a few times. This rearrangement joins TRBV2 to TRBJ2-7, with 11 bases identical to TRBD2. V gave up 6 bases and J gave up 3 bases; unmatched junction bases: 7. This CDR3 comprises 15 residues. Germline V lookup: CDR1 SNHLY, CDR2 FYNNEI. The CDR3 DNA follows: TGTGCCAGCAGCGCCTCGGGACTAGCGGACTACGAGCAGTACTTC. It codes for CASSASGLADYEQYF. Looking up the rest from reference TRBV2 and TRBJ2-7 gives the full variable domain: EPEVTQTPSHQVTQMGQEVILRCVPISNHLYFYWYRQILGQKVEFLVSFYNNEISEKSEIFDDQFSVERPDGSNFTLKIRSTKLEDSAMYFCASSASGLADYEQYFGPGTRLTVT.

There are many counts of this clonotype. At one boundary the junction diverges from the germline segment, which might be a read error. The gene calls are TRBV2 and TRBJ2-6, with a possible D match to TRBD1 (6 bases). Germline values: CDR1 SNHLY, CDR2 FYNNEI. The length of the CDR3 is 15 residues. The CDR3, as DNA: TGTGCCAGCAGTAAAGCCACAGGGGGGGCCAACGTCCTGACTTTC. The encoded protein is CASSKATGGANVLTF.

V gene TRBV24-1 combines with J gene TRBJ1-5; maybe TRBD1 (6 bases). This CDR3 is 14 amino acids long. Germline V lookup: CDR1 KGHDR, CDR2 SFDVKD. V gave up 5 bases and J gave up 11 bases, with 18 bases separating them. CDR3: CATSASGDQETQHF. The CDR3 nucleotides are TGTGCCACCAGTGCATCAGGGGATCAAGAGACCCAGCATTTT.

The rearrangement joins TRBV25-1 to TRBJ1-2; the D gene is possibly TRBD1 (6 bases). V gave up 6 bases and J gave up 8 bases, with 19 bases separating them. Germline CDR1 and CDR2: MGHDK and SYGVNS. The CDR3 is made up of 14 amino acids. As DNA, the CDR3 is TGTGCCAGCAGCCAAGAGATCAGGGGCGACGGCTACACCTTC. The encoded protein is CASSQEIRGDGYTF.

The sample holds a few counts of this clonotype. The gene calls are TRBV11-2 and TRBJ1-3; unclear D gene. This CDR3 comprises 15 residues. V dropped 2 bases and J dropped 2 bases, with 10 bases sitting between them. Germline CDR1 reads SGHAT; CDR2 reads FQNNGV. The CDR3 DNA reads as TGTGCCAGCAGCTTATCGAACAGTGCTGGAAACACCATATATTTT. This gives the protein CASSLSNSAGNTIYF.

V is TRBV10-2 and J is TRBJ1-2, with D unresolved. Germline lookup yields CDR1 WSHSY and CDR2 SAAADI. The V end was cut by 0 bases, the J end by 4 bases, with 9 bases between. The CDR3 has 14 residues. In DNA form, the CDR3 reads TGCGCCAGCAGTGAGTCGCCACAGTTCTATGGCTACACCTTC. Protein: CASSESPQFYGYTF.

V and J are TRBV5-1 and TRBJ2-7; 8 bases agree with TRBD2. The germline V gene has CDR1 SGHRS and CDR2 YFSETQ. There are 15 residues in the CDR3. The trim removed 4 bases at V and 0 bases at J, leaving 6 bases unmatched. This chain's CDR3 is CASSPGGRTSYEQYF. The DNA for the CDR3 is TGCGCCAGCAGCCCGGGGGGGAGAACCTCCTACGAGCAGTACTTC.

The rearrangement uses TRBV6-1 and TRBJ1-4, with 7 bases fitting TRBD1. CDR1 and CDR2 (germline): MNHNS, SASEGT. Germline trimming cut 8 bases from V and 7 bases from J; bases unmatched to any gene: 10. CDR3 length: 14 amino acids. The CDR3 spells CASGRQGGVEKLFF. CDR3 in DNA: TGTGCCAGCGGGAGACAGGGCGGTGTTGAAAAACTGTTTTTT.

The V gene is TRBV2, the J gene TRBJ2-7, with D perhaps being TRBD1 or TRBD2 (5 bases each). CDR3 length equals 18 residues. V lost 6 bases and J 6 bases, leaving 30 bases between the germline ends. CDR1 is SNHLY and CDR2 is FYNNEI in the germline V gene. The CDR3 here is CASSQPTTPGTAAGEQYF. CDR3 sequence (DNA): TGTGCCAGCAGCCAACCAACTACCCCTGGGACCGCCGCGGGCGAGCAGTACTTC.

The chain carries TRBV10-3 and TRBJ1-2; D call uncertain. The CDR3 has 13 residues. Germline V CDR1 and CDR2: ENHRY, SYGVKD. V lost 4 bases, J lost 7 bases, and 13 bases lay in between. The CDR3 region has the DNA TGTGCCATCAGTGCGGATGGAGTGGGTGGCTACACCTTC. Protein sequence: CAISADGVGGYTF.

This clonotype was observed at least ten times. The chain combines TRBV24-1 with TRBJ1-5, with D possibly being TRBD1 (6 bases). Trimming left V 1 base short and J 6 bases short, with 6 bases between. CDR3 length: 13 amino acids. Germline assignment: CDR1 KGHDR and CDR2 SFDVKD. The CDR3 nucleotides are TGTGCCACCAGTGATTTCAGGGGTCAGCCCCAGCATTTT. This sequence encodes CATSDFRGQPQHF.

J is TRBJ1-1 and V is TRBV20-1; 8 bases are a match to TRBD1. The CDR3 extends over 14 amino acids. Germline CDR1 and CDR2: DFQATT and SNEGSKA (reference sequence). V trimming: 3 bases; J trimming: 1 base; junction bases outside the gene matches: 4. DNA for the CDR3: TGCAGTGCTAGGGTCAGGGGGCGGAACACTGAAGCTTTCTTT. Protein sequence: CSARVRGRNTEAFF.

The genes are TRBV19 and TRBJ1-3; D not certain. CDR1 is LNHDA and CDR2 is SQIVND in the germline V gene (reference sequence). There are 17 residues in the CDR3. The V end was cut by 5 bases, the J end by 2 bases, with 19 bases between. The CDR3 spells CASSPEPAAVPGNTIYF. The CDR3 coding sequence is TGTGCCAGTAGTCCAGAACCCGCCGCCGTTCCTGGAAACACCATATATTTT. The whole variable domain, filled in from reference TRBV19 and TRBJ1-3, reads DGGITQSPKYLFRKEGQNVTLSCEQNLNHDAMYWYRQDPGQGLRLIYYSQIVNDFQKGDIAEGYSVSREKKESFPLTVTSAQKNPTAFYLCASSPEPAAVPGNTIYFGEGSWLTVV.

The chain employs TRBV12-3 or TRBV12-4 and TRBJ2-2; D might be TRBD2 (5 bases). The ends were cut back, 10 bases at V and 4 bases at J, with 16 bases in the middle. The CDR3 is made up of 14 amino acids. CDR3 nucleotides: TGTGCCACCAGGACTCGCATCCTCACCGGGGAGCTGTTTTTT. It yields the protein CATRTRILTGELFF.

This clonotype was counted a few times. J is TRBJ2-6 and V is TRBV7-9; D gene ambiguous. Trimming removed 8 bases from V and 0 bases from J, with 20 bases in between. The CDR3 runs to 18 residues. CDR1 and CDR2 from the germline V gene are SEHNR and FQNEAQ (reference sequence). CDR3 nucleotide sequence: TGTGCCAGCCTAACTCACGACAAGGTTAACTCTGGGGCCAACGTCCTGACTTTC. This translates into CASLTHDKVNSGANVLTF.

CDR3 DNA sequence: TGTGCCAGCAGTGAAAGGGCCGCCACGCAAGAGACCCAGTACTTC. Encoded protein: CASSERAATQETQYF. V is TRBV2 and J is TRBJ2-5; the D is unclear. The CDR3 spans 15 residues. Deletions cut 2 bases from V and 2 bases from J, with 12 bases between. Germline V lookup: CDR1 SNHLY, CDR2 FYNNEI.

The genes are TRBV7-3 and TRBJ1-2; D uncertain. The CDR3 sequence is 13 residues long. The V gene lost 2 bases and the J gene lost 0 bases, with 4 bases spanning the gap. Germline V gene lookup returns CDR1 SGHTA and CDR2 FQGTGA. CDR3 sequence (DNA): TGTGCCAGCAGCTTACCTCCTAACTATGGCTACACCTTC. Its translation is CASSLPPNYGYTF.

This clonotype was seen many times. The chain carries TRBV9 and TRBJ1-2, with D possibly matching TRBD1 (5 bases). There are 14 residues in the CDR3. The germline V and J ends were trimmed by 3 bases and 0 bases, with 9 bases remaining between them. Per the germline V gene, CDR1 is SGDLS and CDR2 is YYNGEE. CDR3 region: CASSGGVANYGYTF. In nucleotides, the CDR3 is TGTGCCAGCAGCGGAGGGGTAGCTAACTATGGCTACACCTTC.